The source of this T cell receptor beta chain is a study of T cells in Graves' hyperthyroidism and ophthalmopathy. The study, taken as a whole, reports: Progression to ophthalmopathy was predicted a median of 6.5 months early.

The V and J ends lost 2 bases and 11 bases, in that order; junction bases with no gene match: 10. Germline values: CDR1 SGHDN, CDR2 FVKESK. The length of the CDR3 is 16 residues. For this clonotype: Its specificity is unknown.

The source material, RNA transcripts, was used to amplify TCR beta CDR3 regions. The HTBI set primed first-round TCR CDR3 RT-PCR. Each CDR3 protein is one row after TCRdb ran MiXCR on the multiplex PCR reads. The sample includes 350,000 to 400,000 distinct CDR3 sequences, around a sixth seen only once; the top ten take around 40%. The gene calls are TRBV14 and TRBJ1-6; 9 positions match TRBD1. Sequenced input: blood. The source of this sequence is a man younger than 30 with Graves' ophthalmopathy. CDR3 sequence (DNA): TGTGCCAGCAGCCAACCTCCGGGACAGGGTTTTGCACCCCTCCACTTT. Its protein product is CASSQPPGQGFAPLHF.